These T cell receptor beta chains were read from a single sample in a study of early T cells in non-severe SARS-CoV-2 infection. Each CDR3 protein gets one entry after TCRdb re-called the 5' RACE reads with MiXCR. This table holds fewer than 100,000 distinct CDR3 sequences, roughly 12% found once. Input material: whole blood. The receptors here all came from an adult who was a healthcare worker with PCR-confirmed SARS-CoV-2 infection or an uninfected control (not recorded which). Each CDR3 is given with its conserved first and last residue. D genes are given only for firm matches. Clone size is stated in some rows and not others, as once, few, many or a class when expanded.

clone_size	d_call	v_call	j_call	cdr3_aa	cdr3_nt
-	TRBD2	TRBV3-1	TRBJ2-2	CASSPGLTRAGELFF	TGTGCCAGCAGCCCGGGACTAACCCGCGCCGGGGAGCTGTTTTTT
many	TRBD2	TRBV7-3	TRBJ2-5	CASSSKRGETQYF	TGTGCCAGCAGCTCCAAGCGGGGGGAGACCCAGTACTTC
-	-	TRBV12-3/TRBV12-4	TRBJ1-6	CASSPLLRGLHF	TGTGCCAGCAGTCCCCTGCTCCGGGGGCTCCACTTT
many	TRBD1	TRBV4-2	TRBJ2-1	CASSLETGVVNEQFF	TGTGCCAGCAGCCTAGAGACAGGGGTCGTCAATGAGCAGTTCTTC
few	TRBD2	TRBV3-1	TRBJ2-2	CASSHSTPGLHTGELFF	TGTGCCAGCAGCCATTCCACGCCGGGACTACACACCGGGGAGCTGTTTTTT
few	-	TRBV9	TRBJ2-4	CASSVDSATGIQYF	TGTGCCAGCAGCGTAGACTCGGCCACCGGCATTCAGTACTTC
many	-	TRBV12-3/TRBV12-4	TRBJ1-2	CASRRNRANYGYTF	TGTGCCAGCAGACGAAACAGGGCTAACTATGGCTACACCTTC
few	TRBD2	TRBV12-3/TRBV12-4	TRBJ2-7	CASSPAGETYEQYF	TGTGCCAGCTCTCCCGCGGGAGAGACCTACGAGCAGTACTTC
many	-	TRBV11-2	TRBJ2-1	CASSSPRSSYNEQFF	TGTGCCAGCAGCTCTCCTCGGAGCTCCTACAATGAGCAGTTCTTC
many	-	TRBV15	TRBJ2-5	CATSRDGRARETQYF	TGTGCCACCAGCAGAGATGGCAGGGCAAGGGAGACCCAGTACTTC
-	-	TRBV20-1	TRBJ1-3	CSVGGSGNTIYF	TGCAGTGTGGGGGGCTCTGGAAACACCATATATTTT
few	-	TRBV19	TRBJ1-5	CASSISRDNQPQHF	TGTGCCAGTAGTATAAGCAGGGACAATCAGCCCCAGCATTTT
once	-	TRBV12-3/TRBV12-4	TRBJ1-5	CASSPPREAHQPQHF	TGTGCCAGCAGTCCCCCGAGGGAAGCGCATCAGCCCCAGCATTTT
-	TRBD1	TRBV7-2	TRBJ2-3	CASSLRLARGPEDTQYF	TGTGCCAGCAGCTTACGACTCGCTAGGGGGCCCGAAGATACGCAGTATTTT
-	-	TRBV29-1	TRBJ2-3	CSGSEADTQYF	TGCAGCGGGTCGGAAGCAGATACGCAGTATTTT
few	TRBD2	TRBV30	TRBJ2-1	CAWSVQGLAGGFYNEQFF	TGTGCCTGGAGTGTACAGGGACTAGCGGGAGGATTCTACAATGAGCAGTTCTTC
few	-	TRBV14	TRBJ1-2	CASSQQPGSRNYGYTF	TGTGCCAGCAGCCAACAGCCCGGGTCCAGAAACTATGGCTACACCTTC
few	-	TRBV7-3	TRBJ2-4	CASSPTTAMGKNIQYF	TGTGCCAGCAGCCCAACAACAGCCATGGGCAAAAACATTCAGTACTTC
-	TRBD2	TRBV29-1	TRBJ2-1	CSVREGSYNEQFF	TGCAGCGTCAGGGAGGGCTCGTACAATGAGCAGTTCTTC
few	-	TRBV5-4	TRBJ2-3	CASSLAAVVTDTQYF	TGTGCCAGCAGCTTGGCGGCAGTAGTCACAGATACGCAGTATTTT
many	-	TRBV9	TRBJ2-7	CASSGGTEQYF	TGTGCCAGCAGCGGGGGGACGGAGCAGTACTTC
many	-	TRBV24-1	TRBJ1-5	CATSDSNPGQPQHF	TGTGCCACCAGTGACTCAAACCCGGGGCAGCCCCAGCATTTT
-	TRBD1	TRBV20-1	TRBJ1-2	CSATGQGQAYGYTF	TGCAGTGCTACTGGACAGGGGCAAGCCTATGGCTACACCTTC
few	-	TRBV27	TRBJ2-5	CASALSGAETQYF	TGTGCCAGCGCCCTCTCGGGGGCAGAGACCCAGTACTTC
few	TRBD1	TRBV20-1	TRBJ1-1	CSALDRGGIKAFF	TGCAGTGCTTTGGACAGGGGAGGTATAAAAGCTTTCTTT
-	TRBD1	TRBV6-2/TRBV6-3	TRBJ1-5	CASSIAGQGHQPQHF	TGTGCCAGCAGTATCGCGGGACAGGGTCATCAGCCCCAGCATTTT
few	-	TRBV7-8	TRBJ2-1	CASSLPLGRRNEQFF	TGTGCCAGCAGCTTACCCCTCGGACGCAGGAATGAGCAGTTCTTC
many	TRBD2	TRBV5-4	TRBJ2-3	CASSLKWLAGSTDTQYF	TGTGCCAGCAGCTTGAAATGGCTAGCGGGGAGCACAGATACGCAGTATTTT
many	-	TRBV11-2	TRBJ2-2	CASSSMTGQTRELFF	TGTGCCAGCAGCTCCATGACAGGCCAAACCCGGGAGCTGTTTTTT
few	-	TRBV7-9	TRBJ2-7	CASSTGTYEQYF	TGTGCCAGCAGCACTGGGACCTACGAGCAGTACTTC
-	TRBD1	TRBV7-6	TRBJ1-3	CASRSGGGNTIYF	TGTGCCAGCAGATCAGGGGGGGGAAACACCATATATTTT
-	-	TRBV7-2	TRBJ2-4	CASSLARAKNIQYF	TGTGCCAGCAGCTTGGCCCGAGCCAAAAACATTCAGTACTTC
-	-	TRBV6-5	TRBJ1-3	CASSYSRSGNTIYF	TGTGCCAGCAGTTACTCAAGGTCTGGAAACACCATATATTTT